This TCR beta chain stems from a study of blood T cells in healthy people across ages. All donors came from Russia, were Caucasian and healthy, and spanned ages about 6 to 95. A second about 7 to 11 cycle PCR used barcoded and J-beta primers. TCRdb ran MiXCR on the 5' RACE reads and lists one entry per CDR3 protein. The table has more than 1,000,000 distinct CDR3 sequences, under 30% seen once. CDR3 length: 16 amino acids. From germline, CDR1 is MNHNS and CDR2 SASEGT. J was trimmed by 3 bases and V by 10 bases; bases with no gene match: 12. The study, taken as a whole, reports: As age increased, TCR beta diversity per million T cells fell in a roughly linear fashion.

This clonotype was seen more than once but under ten times. Its antigen is not known. This same sample was also part of a study on T cells of mothers and their children. From that second work: Each child contributed about 3 million TCR beta CDR3 reads, while each mother contributed over 8 million. An overlap that was slightly higher, though non-significant, was seen in related mother-child pairs versus unrelated pairs.

The sequencing input was blood. The chain is built from TRBV6-1 and TRBJ2-6; 7 nucleotides match TRBD1. This TCR came from a girl aged 2 to 10 in good health. This CDR3 reads CATQRGRNSGANVLTF. The CDR3 nucleotides read TGTGCCACCCAGAGGGGGCGGAACAGTGGGGCCAACGTCCTGACTTTC.